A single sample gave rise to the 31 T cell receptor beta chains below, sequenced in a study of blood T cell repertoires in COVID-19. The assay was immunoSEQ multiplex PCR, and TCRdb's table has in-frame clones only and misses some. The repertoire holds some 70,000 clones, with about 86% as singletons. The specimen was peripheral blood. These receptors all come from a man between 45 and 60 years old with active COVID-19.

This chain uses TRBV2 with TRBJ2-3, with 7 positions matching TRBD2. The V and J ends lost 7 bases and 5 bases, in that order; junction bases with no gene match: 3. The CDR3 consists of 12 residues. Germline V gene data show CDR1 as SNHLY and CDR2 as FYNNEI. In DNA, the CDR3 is TGTGCCAGCAACCGGGAGGTAGATACGCAGTATTTT. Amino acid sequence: CASNREVDTQYF.

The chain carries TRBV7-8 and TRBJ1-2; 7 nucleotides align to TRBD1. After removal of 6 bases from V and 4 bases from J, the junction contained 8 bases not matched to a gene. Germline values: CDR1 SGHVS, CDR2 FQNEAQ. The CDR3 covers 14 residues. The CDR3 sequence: CASSTRDSSYGYTF. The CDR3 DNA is TGTGCCAGCAGTACCCGGGACAGCAGCTATGGCTACACCTTC.

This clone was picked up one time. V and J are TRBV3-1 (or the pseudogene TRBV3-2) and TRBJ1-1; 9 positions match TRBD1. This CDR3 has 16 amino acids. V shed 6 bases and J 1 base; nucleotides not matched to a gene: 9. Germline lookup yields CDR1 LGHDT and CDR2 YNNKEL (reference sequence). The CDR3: CASSKIGQGRNTEAFF. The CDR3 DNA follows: TGTGCCAGCAGTAAAATTGGACAGGGGAGGAACACTGAAGCTTTCTTT.

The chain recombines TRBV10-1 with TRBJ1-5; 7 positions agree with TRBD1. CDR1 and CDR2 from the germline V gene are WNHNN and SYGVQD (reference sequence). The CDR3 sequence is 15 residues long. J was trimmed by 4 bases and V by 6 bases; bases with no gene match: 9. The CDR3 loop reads CASRHRGLGNQPQHF. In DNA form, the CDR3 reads TGCGCCAGCAGACACAGGGGATTAGGGAATCAGCCCCAGCATTTT.

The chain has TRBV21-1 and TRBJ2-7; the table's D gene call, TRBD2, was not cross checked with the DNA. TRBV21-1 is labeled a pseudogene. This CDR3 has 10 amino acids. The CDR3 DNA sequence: TGTGCCAGCAGCCGAGACGAGCAGTACTTC. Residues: CASSRDEQYF.

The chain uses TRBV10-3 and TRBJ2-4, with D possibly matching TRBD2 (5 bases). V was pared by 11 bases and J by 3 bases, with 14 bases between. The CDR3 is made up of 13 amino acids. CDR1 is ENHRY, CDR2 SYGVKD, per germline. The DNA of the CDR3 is TGTGCCTCCCAAGAGGGTGTCAAAAACATTCAGTACTTC. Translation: CASQEGVKNIQYF.

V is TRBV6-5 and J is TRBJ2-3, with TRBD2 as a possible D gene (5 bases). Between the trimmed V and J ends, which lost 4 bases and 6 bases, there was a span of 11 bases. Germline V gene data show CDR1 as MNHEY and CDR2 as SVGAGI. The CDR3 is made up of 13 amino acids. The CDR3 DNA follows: TGTGCCAGCAGTTTGCGACGCGGGGATACGCAGTATTTT. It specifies CASSLRRGDTQYF.

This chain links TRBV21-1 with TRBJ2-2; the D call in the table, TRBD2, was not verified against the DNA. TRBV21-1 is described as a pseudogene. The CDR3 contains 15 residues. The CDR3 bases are TGTGCCAGCAGCGCCTGGGGCGGACTAGGGAGGGAGCTGTTTTTT. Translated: CASSAWGGLGRELFF.

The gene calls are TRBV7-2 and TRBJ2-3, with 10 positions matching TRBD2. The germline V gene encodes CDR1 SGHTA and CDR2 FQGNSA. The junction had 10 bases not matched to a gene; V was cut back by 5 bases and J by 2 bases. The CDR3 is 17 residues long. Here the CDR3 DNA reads TGTGCCAGCAGCCCAAGTCTAGCGGGGGCCCTCACAGATACGCAGTATTTT. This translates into CASSPSLAGALTDTQYF.

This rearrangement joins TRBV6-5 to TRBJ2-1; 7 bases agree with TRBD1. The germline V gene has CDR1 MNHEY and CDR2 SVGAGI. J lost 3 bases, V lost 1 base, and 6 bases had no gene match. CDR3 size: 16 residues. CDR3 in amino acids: CASSYLQGPLYNEQFF. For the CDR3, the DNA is TGTGCCAGCAGTTACTTACAGGGGCCCCTCTACAATGAGCAGTTCTTC.

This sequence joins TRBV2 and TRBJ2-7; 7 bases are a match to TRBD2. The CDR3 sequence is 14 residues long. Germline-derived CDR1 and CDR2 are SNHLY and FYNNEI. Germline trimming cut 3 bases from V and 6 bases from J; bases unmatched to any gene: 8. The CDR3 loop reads CASSEASGPFEQYF. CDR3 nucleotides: TGTGCCAGCAGTGAGGCTAGCGGCCCGTTCGAGCAGTACTTC.

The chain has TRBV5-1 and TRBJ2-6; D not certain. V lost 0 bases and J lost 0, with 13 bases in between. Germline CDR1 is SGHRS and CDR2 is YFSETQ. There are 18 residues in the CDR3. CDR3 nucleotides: TGCGCCAGCAGCTTGGGACTCGAGGAATTCTCTGGGGCCAACGTCCTGACTTTC. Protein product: CASSLGLEEFSGANVLTF.

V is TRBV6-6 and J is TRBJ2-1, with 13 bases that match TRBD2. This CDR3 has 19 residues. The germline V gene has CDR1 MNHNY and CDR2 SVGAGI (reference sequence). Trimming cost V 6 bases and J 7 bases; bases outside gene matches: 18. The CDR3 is CASSYATSGGPFGGNEQFF. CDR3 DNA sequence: TGTGCCAGCAGCTACGCGACTAGCGGGGGGCCCTTTGGTGGGAATGAGCAGTTCTTC.

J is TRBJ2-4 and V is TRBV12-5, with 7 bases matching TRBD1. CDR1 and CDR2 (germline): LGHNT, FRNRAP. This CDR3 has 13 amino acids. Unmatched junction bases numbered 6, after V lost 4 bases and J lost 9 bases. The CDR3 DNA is TGTGCTAGTGGTTATGGGACAGAGGGCATTCAGTACTTC. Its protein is CASGYGTEGIQYF.

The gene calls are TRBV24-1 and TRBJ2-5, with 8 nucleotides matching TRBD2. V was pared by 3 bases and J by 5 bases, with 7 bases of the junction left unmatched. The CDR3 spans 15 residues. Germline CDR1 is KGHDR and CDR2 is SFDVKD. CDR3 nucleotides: TGTGCCACCAGTGATCCCGCGGGGGGCGGGGAGACCCAGTACTTC. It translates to CATSDPAGGGETQYF.

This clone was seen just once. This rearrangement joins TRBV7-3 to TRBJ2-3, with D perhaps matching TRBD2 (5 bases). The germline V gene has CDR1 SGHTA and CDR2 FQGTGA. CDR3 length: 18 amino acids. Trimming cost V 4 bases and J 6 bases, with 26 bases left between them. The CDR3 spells CASSSPPGSGSRSDTQYF. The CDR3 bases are TGTGCCAGCAGCTCCCCCCCTGGATCGGGAAGTAGATCTGATACGCAGTATTTT.

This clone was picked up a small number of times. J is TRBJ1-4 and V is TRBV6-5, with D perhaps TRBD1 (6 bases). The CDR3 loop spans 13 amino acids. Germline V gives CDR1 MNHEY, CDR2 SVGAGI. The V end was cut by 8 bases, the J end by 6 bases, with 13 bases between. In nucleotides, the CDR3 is TGTGCCAGCCGCCGGGACATATATGAAAAACTGTTTTTT. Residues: CASRRDIYEKLFF.

The CDR3 loop is CSVEDLGHIQYF. The DNA of the CDR3 is TGCAGCGTTGAAGATTTGGGGCACATTCAGTACTTC. This sequence joins TRBV29-1 and TRBJ2-4; tentative D call: TRBD1 (5 bases). V was shortened by 0 bases and J by 8 bases, with 8 bases between the two germline ends. The germline V gene has CDR1 SQVTM and CDR2 ANQGSEA. This CDR3 has 12 amino acids.

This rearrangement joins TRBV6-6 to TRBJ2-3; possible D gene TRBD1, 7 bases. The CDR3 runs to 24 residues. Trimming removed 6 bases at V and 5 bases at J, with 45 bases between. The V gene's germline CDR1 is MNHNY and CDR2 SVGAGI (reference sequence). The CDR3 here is CASRRPPGTDPVERLSVEGDTQYF. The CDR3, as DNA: TGTGCCAGCAGGCGACCGCCCGGGACAGATCCCGTGGAGCGTCTATCGGTGGAGGGAGATACGCAGTATTTT.

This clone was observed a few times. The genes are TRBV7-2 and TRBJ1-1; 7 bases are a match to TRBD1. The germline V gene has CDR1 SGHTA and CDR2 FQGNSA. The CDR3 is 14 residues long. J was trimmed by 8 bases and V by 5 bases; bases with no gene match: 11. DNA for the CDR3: TGTGCCAGCAGCCCATCAACAGGGGCAAGGGAAGCTTTCTTT. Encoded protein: CASSPSTGAREAFF.

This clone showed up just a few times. The CDR3 region is CASSEGRALSTDTQYF. The DNA for the CDR3 is TGCGCCAGCAGTGAAGGGCGGGCCCTTAGCACAGATACGCAGTATTTT. The V call is TRBV10-1, the J call TRBJ2-3, with D possibly being TRBD2 (5 bases). Germline assignment: CDR1 WNHNN and CDR2 SYGVQD (reference sequence). With 3 bases removed from V and 0 bases from J, the gap between germline ends came to 13 bases. CDR3 length: 16 residues.

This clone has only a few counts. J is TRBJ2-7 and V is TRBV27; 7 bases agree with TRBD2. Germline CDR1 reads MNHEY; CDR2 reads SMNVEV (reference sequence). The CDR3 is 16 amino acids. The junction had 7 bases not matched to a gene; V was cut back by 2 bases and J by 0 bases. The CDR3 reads CASSLRGTTPSYEQYF. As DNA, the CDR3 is TGTGCCAGCAGTTTAAGAGGGACTACTCCCTCCTACGAGCAGTACTTC.

The CDR3 reads CASSLPQGPYYGYTF. CDR3 DNA sequence: TGTGCCAGCAGCTTACCCCAGGGGCCTTACTATGGCTACACCTTC. The genes are TRBV7-2 and TRBJ1-2, with D possibly being TRBD1 (6 bases). The V end lost 2 bases, the J end lost 3 bases, and 13 bases lay between the germline ends. The CDR3 contains 15 residues. CDR1 and CDR2 from the germline V gene are SGHTA and FQGNSA. The whole variable domain, remainder taken from reference TRBV7-2 and TRBJ1-2, is GAGVSQSPSNKVTEKGKDVELRCDPISGHTALYWYRQSLGQGLEFLIYFQGNSAPDKSGLPSDRFSAERTGGSVSTLTIQRTQQEDSAVYLCASSLPQGPYYGYTFGSGTRLTVV.

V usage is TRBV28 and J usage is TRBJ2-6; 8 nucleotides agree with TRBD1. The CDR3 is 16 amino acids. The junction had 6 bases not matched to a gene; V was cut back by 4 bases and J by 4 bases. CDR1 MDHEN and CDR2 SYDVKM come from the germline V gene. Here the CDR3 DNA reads TGTGCCAGCAGTTCCCCAGGGGGCCGCGGGGCCAACGTCCTGACTTTC. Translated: CASSSPGGRGANVLTF.

This chain's CDR3 is CASSQVSTSVRTDTQYF. The CDR3 region has the DNA TGCGCCAGCAGCCAAGTCTCGACTAGCGTCCGCACAGATACGCAGTATTTT. The gene calls are TRBV4-1 and TRBJ2-3; 8 positions agree with TRBD2. The CDR3 has 17 residues. Germline-derived CDR1 and CDR2 are MGHRA and YSYEKL. J gave up 1 base and V 1 base, and 7 bases lay outside the gene matches.

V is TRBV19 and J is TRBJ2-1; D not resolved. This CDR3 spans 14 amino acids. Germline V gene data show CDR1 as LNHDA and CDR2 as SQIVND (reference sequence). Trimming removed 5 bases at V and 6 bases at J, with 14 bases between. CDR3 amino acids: CASSVGLATNEQFF. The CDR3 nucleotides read TGTGCCAGTAGTGTAGGCCTTGCTACCAATGAGCAGTTCTTC.

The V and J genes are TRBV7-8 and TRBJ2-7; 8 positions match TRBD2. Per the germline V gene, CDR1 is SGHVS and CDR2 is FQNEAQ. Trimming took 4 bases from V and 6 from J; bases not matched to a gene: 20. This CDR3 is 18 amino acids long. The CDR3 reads CASSSTLGTSLLSLEQYF. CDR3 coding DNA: TGTGCCAGCAGCTCTACCTTGGGGACTAGTCTGCTCTCCCTCGAGCAGTACTTC. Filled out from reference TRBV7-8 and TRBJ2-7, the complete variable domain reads GAGVSQSPRYKVAKRGQDVALRCDPISGHVSLFWYQQALGQGPEFLTYFQNEAQLDKSGLPSDRFFAERPEGSVSTLKIQRTQQEDSAVYLCASSSTLGTSLLSLEQYFGPGTRLTVT.

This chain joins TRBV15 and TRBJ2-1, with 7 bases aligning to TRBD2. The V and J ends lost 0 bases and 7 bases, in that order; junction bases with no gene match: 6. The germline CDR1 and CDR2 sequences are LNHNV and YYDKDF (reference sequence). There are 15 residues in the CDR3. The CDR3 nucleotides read TGTGCCACCAGCAGAGAAGCAGGACTAGGGAATGAGCAGTTCTTC. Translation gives CATSREAGLGNEQFF.

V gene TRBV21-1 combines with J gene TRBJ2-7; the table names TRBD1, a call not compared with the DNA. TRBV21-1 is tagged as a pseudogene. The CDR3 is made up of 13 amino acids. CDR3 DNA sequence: TGTGCCAGCAGCAAAGCGGCCCTTTACGAGCAGTACTTC. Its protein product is CASSKAALYEQYF.

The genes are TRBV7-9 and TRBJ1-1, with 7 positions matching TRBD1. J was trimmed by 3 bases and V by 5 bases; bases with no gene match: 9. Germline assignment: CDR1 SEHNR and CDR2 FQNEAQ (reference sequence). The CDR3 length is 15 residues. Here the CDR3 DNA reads TGTGCCAGCAGCCCCGACAGGGATATATACACTGAAGCTTTCTTT. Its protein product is CASSPDRDIYTEAFF. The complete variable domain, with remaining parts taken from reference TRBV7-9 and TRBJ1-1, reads DTGVSQNPRHKITKRGQNVTFRCDPISEHNRLYWYRQTLGQGPEFLTYFQNEAQLEKSRLLSDRFSAERPKGSFSTLEIQRTEQGDSAMYLCASSPDRDIYTEAFFGQGTRLTVV.

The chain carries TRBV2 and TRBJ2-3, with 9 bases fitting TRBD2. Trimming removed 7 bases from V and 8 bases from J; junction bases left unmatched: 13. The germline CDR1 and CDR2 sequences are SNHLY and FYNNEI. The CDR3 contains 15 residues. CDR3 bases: TGTGCCAGCAAGCGCGGCGGGGGGGCGAGGGGTACGCAGTATTTT. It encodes CASKRGGGARGTQYF.